Following are 30 T cell receptor beta chains from one sample sequenced in a study of PD-1 blockade in classical Hodgkin lymphoma. The method was immunoSEQ multiplex PCR; TCRdb's version includes in-frame clones alone and lacks a portion of them. The sample has about 94,000 clones, roughly 89% seen once. After autologous stem cell transplantation all patients relapsed, and prior brentuximab vedotin exposure differed between cohorts. The sample here was peripheral blood mononuclear cells (PBMCs), taken before the second cycle of nivolumab. The receptors originated from a human donor with classical Hodgkin lymphoma.

The chain has TRBV28 and TRBJ1-1, with a weak D call TRBD1 (6 bases). V lost 6 bases and J lost 0, with 17 bases in between. Germline values: CDR1 MDHEN, CDR2 SYDVKM. The CDR3 extends over 16 amino acids. The CDR3 region is CASRSGAVNLNTEAFF. CDR3 DNA sequence: TGTGCCAGCAGATCGGGGGCAGTTAACTTGAACACTGAAGCTTTCTTT.

This chain joins TRBV28 and TRBJ2-5, with D perhaps assigned TRBD1 or TRBD2 (6 bases each). This CDR3 is 17 amino acids long. Trimming left V 4 bases short and J 4 bases short, with 22 bases between. Germline V gene sequence: CDR1 MDHEN, CDR2 SYDVKM. The CDR3 DNA sequence: TGTGCCAGCAGTTGGCCAATGGACAAGGGGGGACCAGAGACCCAGTACTTC. Translation: CASSWPMDKGGPETQYF.

This sequence joins TRBV9 and TRBJ2-1; the D gene is possibly TRBD2 (5 bases). The CDR3 is made up of 14 amino acids. V was clipped by 4 bases and J by 10 bases, with 18 bases between them. Germline CDR1 SGDLS, CDR2 YYNGEE. The CDR3 nucleotides are TGTGCCAGCAGCCCAGAGGGAAGCCCCCGAGAGCAGTTCTTC. Translated: CASSPEGSPREQFF.

The V call is TRBV13, the J call TRBJ1-2; no clear D gene. Germline CDR1 reads PRHDT; CDR2 reads FYEKMQ (reference sequence). The CDR3 length is 12 residues. V shed 0 bases and J shed 7 bases, with 6 bases lying between them. CDR3 in DNA: TGTGCCAGCAGCTTAGGGGCAGCTGGCTACACCTTC. This encodes CASSLGAAGYTF.

This sequence joins TRBV18 and TRBJ1-1; 7 bases align to TRBD1. Trimming took 2 bases from V and 6 from J; bases not matched to a gene: 9. Germline assignment: CDR1 KGHSH and CDR2 LQKENI. The length of the CDR3 is 15 residues. CDR3 in amino acids: CASSPMIGGASEAFF. The CDR3 DNA reads as TGTGCCAGCTCACCAATGATAGGGGGCGCGTCTGAAGCTTTCTTT. The entire variable domain, with the rest obtained from reference TRBV18 and TRBJ1-1, is as follows: NAGVMQNPRHLVRRRGQEARLRCSPMKGHSHVYWYRQLPEEGLKFMVYLQKENIIDESGMPKERFSAEFPKEGPSILRIQQVVRGDSAAYFCASSPMIGGASEAFFGQGTRLTVV.

V and J are TRBV7-9 and TRBJ1-5; 7 bases match TRBD1. The V segment lost 5 bases and the J segment 0 bases; nucleotides outside the gene matches: 7. Per the germline V gene, CDR1 is SEHNR and CDR2 is FQNEAQ (reference sequence). The CDR3 loop spans 16 amino acids. Here the CDR3 reads CASSQGQSYSNQPQHF. The CDR3 DNA reads as TGTGCCAGCAGCCAGGGACAGAGTTATAGCAATCAGCCCCAGCATTTT.

This rearrangement joins TRBV13 to TRBJ2-1; D is possibly TRBD1 (6 bases). V shed 2 bases and J shed 1 base, with 15 bases lying between them. Germline V gene lookup returns CDR1 PRHDT and CDR2 FYEKMQ (reference sequence). This CDR3 has 17 residues. The CDR3 sequence: CASSLPPGASSYNEQFF. The CDR3 nucleotides are TGTGCCAGCAGCTTACCGCCAGGGGCCTCATCCTACAATGAGCAGTTCTTC.

This clone was counted between two and nine times. The rearrangement links TRBV2 to TRBJ1-3, with 10 bases aligning to TRBD1. Germline CDR1 and CDR2: SNHLY and FYNNEI. The CDR3 runs to 16 residues. V shed 4 bases and J 10 bases; nucleotides not matched to a gene: 13. The CDR3 region is CASSGSRRQGARTIYF. CDR3 DNA sequence: TGTGCCAGCAGTGGATCCCGTAGACAGGGGGCGCGAACCATATATTTT.

V is TRBV10-3 and J is TRBJ1-1; D not resolved. The CDR3 runs 13 residues. In germline, CDR1 is ENHRY, CDR2 SYGVKD. V was cut by 4 bases and J by 2 bases, with 8 bases left in between. The chain's CDR3 is CAISVVLNTEAFF. As DNA, the CDR3 is TGTGCCATCAGTGTCGTTTTAAACACTGAAGCTTTCTTT.

The chain combines TRBV7-9 with TRBJ2-7; 12 positions agree with TRBD2. CDR3 length equals 15 residues. Germline values: CDR1 SEHNR, CDR2 FQNEAQ (reference sequence). After removal of 5 bases from V and 2 bases from J, the junction contained 4 bases not matched to a gene. CDR3 sequence: CASSPASGRAYEQYF. DNA of the CDR3: TGTGCCAGCAGCCCGGCTAGCGGGAGGGCCTACGAGCAGTACTTC.

The chain is built from TRBV4-1 and TRBJ2-5; either TRBD1 or TRBD2 may supply D (5 bases each). Trimming left V 2 bases short and J 5 bases short, with 24 bases between. The CDR3 loop spans 18 amino acids. Germline V gene sequence: CDR1 MGHRA, CDR2 YSYEKL. The CDR3 region has the DNA TGCGCCAGCAGCCAACAGACCGGGGCAGATCTAAGCTGGGAGACCCAGTACTTC. Amino acids: CASSQQTGADLSWETQYF.

The chain uses TRBV4-1 and TRBJ1-6; D unresolved. Germline-derived CDR1 and CDR2 are MGHRA and YSYEKL. V was trimmed by 0 bases and J by 10 bases, leaving 7 bases between them. CDR3 length: 13 residues. CDR3 DNA: TGCGCCAGCAGCCAAGATAATGGATCACCCCTCCACTTT. This codes for CASSQDNGSPLHF.

The chain links TRBV5-5 to TRBJ2-2; D is undetermined. The length of the CDR3 is 14 residues. V was cut by 2 bases and J by 3 bases, with 8 bases left in between. Looked up from germline, CDR1 is SGHKS and CDR2 is YYEKEE (reference sequence). CDR3 nucleotides: TGTGCCAGCAGCTTTATTGGGGACACCGGGGAGCTGTTTTTT. Residues: CASSFIGDTGELFF.

This chain links TRBV7-3 with TRBJ2-1; 11 bases line up with TRBD2. Germline CDR1 reads SGHTA; CDR2 reads FQGTGA. The CDR3 contains 14 residues. Trimming took 5 bases from V and 10 from J; bases not matched to a gene: 7. The CDR3 coding sequence is TGTGCCAGCAGCCCCGGACTAGCGGGCGGGGAGCAGTTCTTC. Translation: CASSPGLAGGEQFF.

The rearrangement links TRBV6-5 to TRBJ2-5; D remains unclear. There are 14 residues in the CDR3. Germline-derived CDR1 and CDR2 are MNHEY and SVGAGI. Trimming shortened V by 0 bases and J by 7 bases, and 12 bases separated the two germline ends. The CDR3 nucleotides read TGTGCCAGCAGTTACTCGCCACCCCCAGGGACCCAGTACTTC. This codes for CASSYSPPPGTQYF.

This clone has only one observation. The chain is built from TRBV6-5 and TRBJ2-3; D unresolved. CDR3 length equals 11 residues. Germline V CDR1 and CDR2: MNHEY, SVGAGI. V was pared by 7 bases and J by 6 bases, with 8 bases between. CDR3 DNA: TGTGCCAGCACAAAGGGCGATACGCAGTATTTT. This encodes CASTKGDTQYF.

The rearrangement links TRBV5-4 to TRBJ2-7, with 9 nucleotides matching TRBD1. CDR3 length: 16 residues. The germline V gene has CDR1 SGHNT and CDR2 YYREEE (reference sequence). Trimming at V came to 0 bases and at J to 3 bases, leaving 7 bases not matched to a gene. The CDR3: CASSLGGTGWIYEQYF. The CDR3 nucleotides read TGTGCCAGCAGCTTGGGCGGGACAGGGTGGATCTACGAGCAGTACTTC.

The V gene is TRBV11-2, the J gene TRBJ2-7; possible D gene TRBD1, 5 bases. Germline CDR1 and CDR2: SGHAT and FQNNGV. This CDR3 contains 12 residues. V lost 5 bases and J lost 4, with 9 bases in between. The CDR3 loop is CASSLTEYEQYF. CDR3 sequence (DNA): TGTGCCAGCAGCCTGACAGAGTACGAGCAGTACTTC.

This clone was observed a single time. The V call is TRBV27, the J call TRBJ1-5, with 7 nucleotides matching TRBD1. With V trimmed by 3 bases and J by 2 bases, 7 bases remained unmatched. This CDR3 region has 16 residues. Germline lookup yields CDR1 MNHEY and CDR2 SMNVEV (reference sequence). Here the CDR3 reads CASSLIGTEGNQPQHF. CDR3 DNA sequence: TGTGCCAGCAGTTTGATAGGGACAGAGGGCAATCAGCCCCAGCATTTT.

The gene calls are TRBV13 and TRBJ2-3, with D tentatively TRBD1 or TRBD2 (5 bases each). V was pared by 5 bases and J by 3 bases, with 33 bases between. CDR3 length equals 21 residues. The germline CDR1 and CDR2 sequences are PRHDT and FYEKMQ (reference sequence). In DNA, the CDR3 is TGTGCCAGCAGCCATGTGGTGGGGACGGCAGACGAAGGGTCCCTAACAGATACGCAGTATTTT. Protein sequence: CASSHVVGTADEGSLTDTQYF.

The V and J genes are TRBV4-1 and TRBJ1-4, with D hard to call. The CDR3 has 14 amino acids. Germline lookup yields CDR1 MGHRA and CDR2 YSYEKL. V was pared by 4 bases and J by 4 bases, with 10 bases between. CDR3 sequence: CASSLRRDNEKLFF. The CDR3 region has the DNA TGCGCCAGCAGCCTACGTAGGGATAATGAAAAACTGTTTTTT.

J is TRBJ1-4 and V is TRBV4-2; TRBD1 is a possible D gene (5 bases). CDR1 is LGHNA, CDR2 YNFKEQ, per germline. The CDR3 length is 17 residues. Trimming stripped 0 bases from V and 4 bases from J, with 15 bases between. The DNA for the CDR3 is TGTGCCAGCAGCCAAGATGGGGCCAGCGGGATTAATGAAAAACTGTTTTTT. This codes for CASSQDGASGINEKLFF.

V is TRBV7-9 and J is TRBJ2-1, with a tentative D call TRBD2 (5 bases). Germline assignment: CDR1 SEHNR and CDR2 FQNEAQ (reference sequence). Trimming cost V 5 bases and J 5 bases, with 16 bases left between them. The CDR3 extends over 15 amino acids. The chain's CDR3 is CASSARLAVNNEQFF. The CDR3 DNA sequence: TGTGCCAGCAGCGCCCGGCTAGCAGTGAACAATGAGCAGTTCTTC.

V usage is TRBV5-6 and J usage is TRBJ2-7; 7 bases agree with TRBD1. This CDR3 is 14 amino acids long. V lost 3 bases to trimming and J lost 4 bases; unmatched junction nucleotides: 7. CDR1 and CDR2 (germline): SGHDT, YYEEEE. The CDR3 is CASSSRQGSYEQYF. CDR3 coding DNA: TGTGCCAGCAGCTCTAGACAGGGCTCTTACGAGCAGTACTTC.

The chain carries TRBV7-2 and TRBJ1-1; maybe TRBD1 (5 bases). This CDR3 comprises 14 residues. Germline V CDR1 and CDR2: SGHTA, FQGNSA. V dropped 2 bases and J dropped 4 bases, with 11 bases sitting between them. The CDR3 region has the DNA TGTGCCAGCAGCTTACGGGGCGGAAGCACTGAAGCTTTCTTT. This codes for CASSLRGGSTEAFF. Supplemented by reference TRBV7-2 and TRBJ1-1, the full variable domain reads GAGVSQSPSNKVTEKGKDVELRCDPISGHTALYWYRQSLGQGLEFLIYFQGNSAPDKSGLPSDRFSAERTGGSVSTLTIQRTQQEDSAVYLCASSLRGGSTEAFFGQGTRLTVV.

This clone was picked up one time. This rearrangement joins TRBV4-1 to TRBJ2-7; the match to TRBD2 covers 8 bases. The V gene's germline CDR1 is MGHRA and CDR2 YSYEKL. The CDR3 loop spans 15 amino acids. J gave up 7 bases and V 3 bases, and 11 bases lay outside the gene matches. CDR3 sequence reads: CASSQVLADSREQYF. For the CDR3, the DNA is TGCGCCAGCAGCCAGGTACTAGCGGACTCGAGGGAGCAGTACTTC.

The chain combines TRBV25-1 with TRBJ2-3, with a possible D match to TRBD1 (6 bases). V lost 5 bases and J 1 base, leaving 10 bases between the germline ends. The germline V gene encodes CDR1 MGHDK and CDR2 SYGVNS. This CDR3 has 14 amino acids. The CDR3 DNA sequence: TGTGCCAGCAGTCGGGCAGGGGGCACAGATACGCAGTATTTT. Translating gives CASSRAGGTDTQYF.

The chain joins TRBV5-6 to TRBJ1-2, with TRBD1 matching over 8 bases. CDR1 SGHDT and CDR2 YYEEEE come from the germline V gene. The junction had 9 bases not matched to a gene; V was cut back by 5 bases and J by 6 bases. The CDR3 spans 14 residues. The CDR3 DNA sequence: TGTGCCAGCAGTGGGGCAGGGGGCGCGGATGGCTACACCTTC. Protein product: CASSGAGGADGYTF.

The chain has TRBV5-4 and TRBJ1-2, with 12 bases fitting TRBD1. CDR1 and CDR2 (germline): SGHNT, YYREEE (reference sequence). Trimming removed 0 bases from V and 8 bases from J; junction bases left unmatched: 8. The CDR3 loop spans 16 amino acids. This CDR3 reads CASSLGGGQGANGYTF. The DNA of the CDR3 is TGTGCCAGCAGCTTGGGTGGGGGACAGGGGGCTAACGGCTACACCTTC.

The J gene is TRBJ2-2, the V gene TRBV4-2; a weak D match, TRBD2 (5 bases). The CDR3 spans 15 residues. The germline V gene has CDR1 LGHNA and CDR2 YNFKEQ. Between the trimmed V and J ends, which lost 4 bases and 4 bases, there was a span of 13 bases. Here the CDR3 reads CASSPWGRGTGELFF. The CDR3 coding sequence is TGTGCCAGCAGCCCCTGGGGTCGGGGCACCGGGGAGCTGTTTTTT.